A selection of T cell receptor beta chains follows, all from one sample in a study of PD-L1 blockade in urothelial cancer. Assay: immunoSEQ multiplex PCR; the TCRdb copy retains only in-frame clones and omits some. Of some 75,000 clones listed, approximately 89% are singletons. This material consisted of PBMCs, taken around atezolizumab (anti-PD-L1) treatment. All receptors come from a woman of 80 years or more with urothelial cancer. The CDR3 runs from the conserved cysteine through the conserved F or W. The D gene is left open where the match is weak. The size entry is marked missing in some rows and otherwise reads once, few, many or a size class.

V: TRBV5-5; J: TRBJ1-1; D: -; size: -; DNA: TGTGCCAGCAGACTGTCGGGGTACACTGAAGCTTTCTTT; CDR3: CASRLSGYTEAFF
V: TRBV9; J: TRBJ2-7; D: TRBD1; size: -; DNA: TGTGCCAGCAGCCCAAGGGACAGGCTGACCTACGAGCAGTACTTC; CDR3: CASSPRDRLTYEQYF
V: TRBV9; J: TRBJ2-1; D: TRBD2; size: -; DNA: TGTGCCAGCAGCGTAGAAGGGGCTAGCGGGAGAACTGAGCAGTTCTTC; CDR3: CASSVEGASGRTEQFF
V: TRBV27; J: TRBJ1-1; D: -; size: few; DNA: TGTGCCAGCAGTTTATCACTGGGGACACCGAACACTGAAGCTTTCTTT; CDR3: CASSLSLGTPNTEAFF
V: TRBV7-9; J: TRBJ2-2; D: -; size: -; DNA: TGTGCCAGCAGCTTAGGCCTAGCGAACACCGGGGAGCTGTTTTTT; CDR3: CASSLGLANTGELFF
V: TRBV5-5; J: TRBJ2-5; D: TRBD2; size: -; DNA: TGTGCCAGCAGCTTGGGTGTTAGCGGGAGAGGTAGGAATGCAGAGACCCAGTACTTC; CDR3: CASSLGVSGRGRNAETQYF
V: TRBV2; J: TRBJ1-1; D: -; size: -; DNA: TGTGCCAGCATCTTGCAGGCGAACACTGAAGCTTTCTTT; CDR3: CASILQANTEAFF
V: TRBV6-1; J: TRBJ1-1; D: -; size: -; DNA: TGTGCCAGCAGTGAATCCGGTGGCACTGAAGCTTTCTTT; CDR3: CASSESGGTEAFF
V: TRBV27; J: TRBJ1-2; D: TRBD1; size: once; DNA: TGTGCCAGCAGCTTTCGAAATTTGGGACAGGGAGAAGGCTACACCTTC; CDR3: CASSFRNLGQGEGYTF
V: TRBV14; J: TRBJ2-7; D: -; size: -; DNA: TGTGCCAGCAGCCACTTTCTTGGCGGGGTGGGCGAGCAGTACTTC; CDR3: CASSHFLGGVGEQYF
V: TRBV6-5; J: TRBJ1-1; D: -; size: -; DNA: TGTGCCAGCAGGAATCAAGAACGGGTGCGGGCTTTCTTT; CDR3: CASRNQERVRAFF
V: TRBV28; J: TRBJ1-5; D: -; size: -; DNA: TGTGCCAGCAGCCCCCTTAGCAATCAGCCCCAGCATTTT; CDR3: CASSPLSNQPQHF
V: TRBV11-2; J: TRBJ2-7; D: -; size: -; DNA: TGTGCCAGCAGCTTAGATCCCAGGGATGTCGGCGAGCAGTACTTC; CDR3: CASSLDPRDVGEQYF
V: TRBV6-1; J: TRBJ2-7; D: -; size: -; DNA: TGTGCCAGCAGTGAACTCTTTCAGGGGCTGGACGAGCAGTACTTC; CDR3: CASSELFQGLDEQYF
V: TRBV27; J: TRBJ2-7; D: TRBD2; size: -; DNA: TGTGCCAGCAGTGCGTTAACTAGCGACCAATACTTC; CDR3: CASSALTSDQYF
V: TRBV14; J: TRBJ2-1; D: TRBD2; size: -; DNA: TGTGCCAGCAGCCAAGCGGGAGGCTCCTACAATGAGCAGTTCTTC; CDR3: CASSQAGGSYNEQFF
V: TRBV7-7; J: TRBJ2-2; D: TRBD2; size: -; DNA: TGTGCCAGCAGCTCGAAAAGACTAGCGGGAGGGCCGAGCACCGGGGAGCTGTTTTTT; CDR3: CASSSKRLAGGPSTGELFF
V: TRBV7-9; J: TRBJ2-7; D: TRBD1; size: -; DNA: TGTGCCAGCAGCTCCCACGGGACAGAAGCCTACGAGCAGTACTTC; CDR3: CASSSHGTEAYEQYF
V: TRBV12-5; J: TRBJ2-7; D: -; size: few; DNA: TGTGCTAGTGGTTCATCGGACAGCTACGAGCAGTACTTC; CDR3: CASGSSDSYEQYF
V: TRBV5-1; J: TRBJ2-5; D: TRBD1; size: -; DNA: TGCGCCAGCTCAGGGACAGGAAAGCAAGAGACCCAGTACTTC; CDR3: CASSGTGKQETQYF
V: TRBV13; J: TRBJ2-2; D: -; size: -; DNA: TGTGCCAGCAGCTTAAGCGGGTGGACCGGGGAGCTGTTTTTT; CDR3: CASSLSGWTGELFF
V: TRBV28; J: TRBJ1-5; D: TRBD1; size: -; DNA: TGTGCCAGCAGTCTACAGGGGGTGCATCAGCCCCAGCATTTT; CDR3: CASSLQGVHQPQHF
V: TRBV5-1; J: TRBJ1-1; D: -; size: -; DNA: TGCGCCAGCAGCTTGGGGGCCCCTAACACTGAAGCTTTCTTT; CDR3: CASSLGAPNTEAFF
V: TRBV11-2; J: TRBJ1-1; D: -; size: -; DNA: TGTGCCAGCAGCTCCCCACTGGTTACGGCGGCTGAAGCTTTCTTT; CDR3: CASSSPLVTAAEAFF
V: TRBV28; J: TRBJ1-2; D: TRBD1; size: -; DNA: TGTGCCAGCAGCTCCCAGGGGGCGCGGGGCTACACCTTC; CDR3: CASSSQGARGYTF
V: TRBV19; J: TRBJ2-7; D: TRBD2; size: -; DNA: TGTGCCAGTAGTACAGCGTCTAGCGGGACGAGCTCCTACGAGCAGTACTTC; CDR3: CASSTASSGTSSYEQYF
V: TRBV7-9; J: TRBJ2-2; D: -; size: -; DNA: TGTGCCAGCAGCCAAAGGGGCAGGGCCAGCACCGGGGAGCTGTTTTTT; CDR3: CASSQRGRASTGELFF
V: TRBV6-1; J: TRBJ2-2; D: TRBD1; size: once; DNA: TGTGCCAGCAGTTCCGCACAGGGGTTCACCGGGGAGCTGTTTTTT; CDR3: CASSSAQGFTGELFF
V: TRBV4-1; J: TRBJ1-1; D: TRBD1; size: -; DNA: TGCGCCAGCAGCCCCGGACAGGGGGCGCATACTGAAGCTTTCTTT; CDR3: CASSPGQGAHTEAFF
V: TRBV28; J: TRBJ1-2; D: TRBD1; size: -; DNA: TGTGCCAGCAGTTTATTATCAGGGGGGTATGGCTACACCTTC; CDR3: CASSLLSGGYGYTF
V: TRBV7-2; J: TRBJ2-5; D: TRBD2; size: once; DNA: TGTGCCAGCAGCCTCTGGGTCTCTAGCGGGGAAGAGACCCAGTACTTC; CDR3: CASSLWVSSGEETQYF
V: TRBV19; J: TRBJ1-1; D: TRBD1; size: -; DNA: TGTGCCAGTAGTGCGGGGACAGGGATGTCGAACACTGAAGCTTTCTTT; CDR3: CASSAGTGMSNTEAFF
V: TRBV30; J: TRBJ2-7; D: -; size: -; DNA: TGTGCCTGGAGTGTTGGGGGCACAACCTACGAGCAGTACTTC; CDR3: CAWSVGGTTYEQYF
V: TRBV28; J: TRBJ1-2; D: TRBD1; size: few; DNA: TGTGCCAGCAGTTCAGACAGGGAGCTATTACTCTATGGCTACACCTTC; CDR3: CASSSDRELLLYGYTF
V: TRBV7-9; J: TRBJ1-4; D: -; size: -; DNA: TGTGCCAGCAGCCTCTGGGTAGGGGGAGAAGAAAAACTGTTTTTT; CDR3: CASSLWVGGEEKLFF
V: TRBV12-5; J: TRBJ2-1; D: TRBD1; size: -; DNA: TGTGCTAGTGGTAGGACAGGTGCTTACAATGAGCAGTTCTTC; CDR3: CASGRTGAYNEQFF
V: TRBV5-4; J: TRBJ2-7; D: TRBD2; size: once; DNA: TGTGCCAGCAGCTTGTCAGGACTAGCGGACTACGAGCAGTACTTC; CDR3: CASSLSGLADYEQYF
V: TRBV30; J: TRBJ1-2; D: -; size: few; DNA: TGTGCCTGGAGTCGGACAGCGCATCATACCTTC; CDR3: CAWSRTAHHTF
V: TRBV28; J: TRBJ1-1; D: TRBD1; size: -; DNA: TGTGCCAGCAGCTACCCGTTAACAGGGGTGAACACTGAAGCTTTCTTT; CDR3: CASSYPLTGVNTEAFF
V: TRBV5-3; J: TRBJ2-2; D: -; size: -; DNA: TGTGCCAGAACCCGGTCGGGAGTACTGCACACCGGGGAGCTGTTTTTT; CDR3: CARTRSGVLHTGELFF
V: TRBV5-4; J: TRBJ1-1; D: TRBD1; size: -; DNA: TGTGCCAGCAGCTTGAAAGGGGGCAAGGCTGAAGCTTTCTTT; CDR3: CASSLKGGKAEAFF
V: TRBV18; J: TRBJ1-1; D: -; size: once; DNA: TGTGCCAGCTCACCCCTCTCGTTTGAAGCTTTCTTT; CDR3: CASSPLSFEAFF
V: TRBV2; J: TRBJ1-2; D: -; size: -; DNA: TGTGCCAGCAGTGGTTCGCCGGGCTATGGCTACACCTTC; CDR3: CASSGSPGYGYTF
V: TRBV30; J: TRBJ2-1; D: -; size: once; DNA: TGTGCCTGGAGTTTCTCCGCCGGGAACCAGCAGTTCTTC; CDR3: CAWSFSAGNQQFF